Presented here are 20 T cell receptor beta chains from one specimen sequenced in a study of regulatory T cells in long-lasting Graves disease. Time point defined: newly diagnosed GD, antithyroid drugs for less than 3 months. PBMC RNA served as the TCR library source. Both iRepertoire HTBI primers and Arm-PCR of CDR3 regions were used to build the TCR beta libraries. TCRdb redid the calling of the multiplex PCR reads with MiXCR, one entry per CDR3 protein. The sample has roughly 380,000 distinct CDR3 sequences; about 16% are singletons. Source: peripheral blood mononuclear cells (PBMCs), taken at new diagnosis, from a patient treated with antithyroid drugs. Receptor source: a female donor with Graves disease.

As concerns this clonotype: With a much larger clone just one base away, this may be a read error. The rearrangement joins TRBV15 to TRBJ2-1; perhaps D is TRBD1 or TRBD2 (6 bases each). CDR1 and CDR2 from the germline V gene are LNHNV and YYDKDF (reference sequence). The ends were cut back, 0 bases at V and 10 bases at J, with 16 bases in the middle. The CDR3 is 15 amino acids. CDR3 region: CATSRDEGGRYEQFF. CDR3 nucleotide sequence: TGTGCCACCAGCAGAGATGAGGGGGGAAGGTACGAGCAGTTCTTC.

This clonotype came up many times. The V call is TRBV11-2, the J call TRBJ1-1; possible D gene TRBD1, 5 bases. Germline-derived CDR1 and CDR2 are SGHAT and FQNNGV. With 4 bases removed from V and 5 bases from J, the gap between germline ends came to 26 bases. The CDR3 is 18 residues long. Here the CDR3 reads CASSSRSPVVGTGTEAFF. The CDR3 nucleotides read TGTGCCAGCAGCTCAAGGTCCCCCGTCGTAGGGACGGGTACTGAAGCTTTCTTT.

This clonotype came up many times. This chain connects TRBV13 to TRBJ2-7, with a weak D call TRBD2 (5 bases). Trimming pared 1 base from V and 2 bases from J, leaving 15 bases between. This CDR3 comprises 16 residues. The germline CDR1 and CDR2 sequences are PRHDT and FYEKMQ (reference sequence). The CDR3, as DNA: TGTGCCAGCAGCTTAGTGCGAGGGAGTGTGGCCTACGAGCAGTACTTC. Protein: CASSLVRGSVAYEQYF.

The chain combines TRBV18 with TRBJ1-1; D perhaps matches TRBD1 (5 bases). This CDR3 has 13 residues. V dropped 3 bases and J dropped 6 bases, with 11 bases sitting between them. Germline CDR1 and CDR2: KGHSH and LQKENI. CDR3 sequence reads: CASSPAGQAEAFF. As DNA, the CDR3 is TGTGCCAGCTCACCCGCGGGGCAGGCTGAAGCTTTCTTT.

In its sample, this clonotype was seen many times. The V call is TRBV27, the J call TRBJ2-1, with D perhaps matching TRBD2 (6 bases). V shed 5 bases and J shed 4 bases, with 12 bases lying between them. The length of the CDR3 is 14 residues. The germline V gene has CDR1 MNHEY and CDR2 SMNVEV (reference sequence). This CDR3 is CASSRGAGYNEQFF. Written as DNA, the CDR3 is TGTGCCAGCAGTCGCGGGGCTGGATACAATGAGCAGTTCTTC.

In this sample, this clonotype turned up many times. The chain recombines TRBV7-9 with TRBJ2-2; weak D call: TRBD2 (6 bases). This CDR3 spans 14 amino acids. Between the trimmed V and J ends, which lost 4 bases and 6 bases, there was a span of 12 bases. The germline CDR1 and CDR2 sequences are SEHNR and FQNEAQ (reference sequence). CDR3 amino acids: CASSWGTLAGELFF. As DNA, the CDR3 is TGTGCCAGCAGCTGGGGGACTCTAGCCGGGGAGCTGTTTTTT.

About this clonotype itself: It is likely a read error: a sequence one base away is far more abundant. V and J are TRBV27 and TRBJ2-1; 7 nucleotides match TRBD1. Germline V gene data show CDR1 as MNHEY and CDR2 as SMNVEV (reference sequence). With V trimmed by 8 bases and J by 13 bases, 20 bases remained unmatched. This CDR3 contains 15 residues. CDR3 region: CASQPQGSFQETQFF. The CDR3 coding sequence is TGTGCCAGCCAACCACAGGGGTCATTCCAAGAGACCCAGTTCTTC.

This clonotype was detected ten times or more. The chain has TRBV12-3 or TRBV12-4 and TRBJ2-5; D may be TRBD1 (5 bases). Trimming took 1 base from V and 5 from J, leaving 8 bases between them. The CDR3 covers 13 residues. CDR3 coding DNA: TGTGCCAGCAGTTTAGTCCAGGGCGAGACCCAGTACTTC. Its translation: CASSLVQGETQYF.

In its sample, this clonotype was seen many times. The genes are TRBV6-1 and TRBJ1-5; D is uncertain. Deletions cut 6 bases from V and 4 bases from J, with 16 bases between. Germline loops: CDR1 MNHNS, CDR2 SASEGT. The CDR3 loop spans 15 amino acids. In DNA, the CDR3 is TGTGCCAGCAGGCGGACCTCGAGAGGGAATCAGCCCCAGCATTTT. Encoded protein: CASRRTSRGNQPQHF.

This clonotype was seen many times. The chain joins TRBV29-1 to TRBJ2-1; no reliable D call. Trimming stripped 1 base from V and 1 base from J, with 14 bases between. CDR3 length: 16 residues. Germline lookup yields CDR1 SQVTM and CDR2 ANQGSEA. CDR3 sequence (DNA): TGCAGCGTTGAAGCTCAAAGAGACACTTCCTACAATGAGCAGTTCTTC. Its translation: CSVEAQRDTSYNEQFF.

This clonotype was seen repeatedly, ten times or more. The chain joins TRBV24-1 to TRBJ1-5; D gene uncertain. Trimming took 2 bases from V and 1 from J, leaving 5 bases between them. The CDR3 sequence is 14 residues long. From germline, CDR1 is KGHDR and CDR2 SFDVKD. The CDR3, as DNA: TGTGCCACCAGTGATTGGAACAGCAATCAGCCCCAGCATTTT. It is translated as CATSDWNSNQPQHF.

Comment on this clonotype: A read error is possible here, since a much larger clone lies one base away. The CDR3 here is CASRGQGAQPRHF. CDR3 nucleotides: TGTGCCAGCAGGGGACAGGGAGCTCAGCCCCGGCATTTT. The V call is TRBV12-3 or TRBV12-4, the J call TRBJ1-5, with 9 bases that match TRBD1. This CDR3 has 13 amino acids.

This clonotype appeared a few times. The CDR3 here is CAINSGTGMDEQYF. The CDR3, as DNA: TGTGCCATCAATTCAGGGACAGGGATGGACGAGCAGTACTTC. The rearrangement uses TRBV10-3 and TRBJ2-7; 9 bases are a match to TRBD1. CDR1 and CDR2 (germline): ENHRY, SYGVKD. The ends lost 7 bases at V and 5 bases at J; junction bases unmatched: 9. The CDR3 totals 14 residues.

The chain recombines TRBV14 with TRBJ2-2; D may correspond to TRBD1 or TRBD2 (5 bases each). This CDR3 is built from 16 residues. V gave up 3 bases and J gave up 6 bases, with 17 bases separating them. Germline V gene data show CDR1 as SGHDN and CDR2 as FVKESK. Here the CDR3 reads CASSQLKGPLSGELFF. CDR3 sequence (DNA): TGTGCCAGCAGCCAGCTAAAGGGACCCCTCTCCGGGGAGCTGTTTTTT.

This clonotype was counted ten times or more. The rearrangement links TRBV30 to TRBJ2-3, with D possibly being TRBD2 (5 bases). Germline CDR1 reads GTSNPN; CDR2 reads SVGIG (reference sequence). V was clipped by 1 base and J by 5 bases, with 7 bases between them. The CDR3 runs to 12 residues. CDR3 nucleotide sequence: TGTGCCTGGAGTGAAGGGAGAGATACGCAGTATTTT. As protein: CAWSEGRDTQYF.

The chain combines TRBV9 with TRBJ1-6; 9 bases align to TRBD1. V was clipped by 3 bases and J by 7 bases; unmatched bases: 5. The CDR3 consists of 15 residues. Germline V gene data show CDR1 as SGDLS and CDR2 as YYNGEE. This chain's CDR3 is CASSGPQGANSPLHF. The CDR3 nucleotides read TGTGCCAGCAGCGGACCACAGGGGGCAAATTCACCCCTCCACTTT.

The gene calls are TRBV3-1 and TRBJ1-5, with D perhaps TRBD1 (5 bases). This CDR3 comprises 14 residues. The germline CDR1 and CDR2 sequences are LGHDT and YNNKEL (reference sequence). Trimming removed 4 bases from V and 5 bases from J, with 12 bases in between. This chain's CDR3 is CASSRAGSYQPQHF. The CDR3 DNA follows: TGTGCCAGCAGCCGTGCAGGGTCATATCAGCCCCAGCATTTT.

At least ten counts were recorded for this clonotype. The J gene is TRBJ1-3, the V gene TRBV2, with D unclear. This CDR3 is 15 amino acids long. Trimming took 10 bases from V and 8 from J, leaving 24 bases between them. CDR1 and CDR2 from the germline V gene are SNHLY and FYNNEI. CDR3 sequence reads: CATSMDGLVGDTIYF. The CDR3 DNA is TGTGCCACCTCGATGGACGGGTTGGTAGGAGACACCATATATTTT.

This clonotype has a count of ten or more. This sequence joins TRBV5-1 and TRBJ2-1; 7 nucleotides agree with TRBD1. After removal of 6 bases from V and 5 bases from J, the junction contained 5 bases not matched to a gene. The CDR3 sequence is 13 residues long. Looked up from germline, CDR1 is SGHRS and CDR2 is YFSETQ. CDR3 residues: CASNPGQDNEQFF. The CDR3 bases are TGCGCCAGCAACCCCGGACAGGACAATGAGCAGTTCTTC.

This clonotype was observed at least ten times. The chain couples TRBV27 to TRBJ1-6; maybe TRBD1 (5 bases). Germline V gene data show CDR1 as MNHEY and CDR2 as SMNVEV (reference sequence). CDR3 length: 15 amino acids. V was clipped by 0 bases and J by 10 bases, with 13 bases between them. CDR3 sequence: CASSLSAGGGSPLHF. The CDR3 nucleotides read TGTGCCAGCAGTTTATCCGCGGGGGGGGGATCACCCCTCCACTTT.